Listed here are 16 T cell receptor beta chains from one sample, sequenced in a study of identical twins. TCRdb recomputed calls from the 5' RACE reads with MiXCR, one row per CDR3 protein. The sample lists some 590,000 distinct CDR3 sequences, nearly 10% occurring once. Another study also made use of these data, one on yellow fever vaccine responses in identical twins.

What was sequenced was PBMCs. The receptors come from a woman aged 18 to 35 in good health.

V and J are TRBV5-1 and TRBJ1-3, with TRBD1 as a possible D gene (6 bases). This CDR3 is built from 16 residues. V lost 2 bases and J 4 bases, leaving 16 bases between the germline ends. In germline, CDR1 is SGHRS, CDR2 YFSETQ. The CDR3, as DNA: TGCGCCAGCAGCTTACTCCAGGGGATGTCCGGAAACACCATATATTTT. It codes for CASSLLQGMSGNTIYF.

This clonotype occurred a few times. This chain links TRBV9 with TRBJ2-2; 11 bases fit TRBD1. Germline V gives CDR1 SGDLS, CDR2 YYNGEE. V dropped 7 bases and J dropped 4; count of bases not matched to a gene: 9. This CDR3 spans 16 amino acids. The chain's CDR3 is CASDLGTGGSTGELFF. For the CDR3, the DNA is TGTGCCAGCGACCTCGGGACAGGGGGGAGCACCGGGGAGCTGTTTTTT.

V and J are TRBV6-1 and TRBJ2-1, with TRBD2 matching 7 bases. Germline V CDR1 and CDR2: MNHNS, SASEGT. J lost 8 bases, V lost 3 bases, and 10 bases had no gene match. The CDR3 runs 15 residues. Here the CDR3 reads CASSDRVGGSDEQFF. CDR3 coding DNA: TGTGCCAGCAGTGATAGGGTGGGGGGGAGCGATGAGCAGTTCTTC.

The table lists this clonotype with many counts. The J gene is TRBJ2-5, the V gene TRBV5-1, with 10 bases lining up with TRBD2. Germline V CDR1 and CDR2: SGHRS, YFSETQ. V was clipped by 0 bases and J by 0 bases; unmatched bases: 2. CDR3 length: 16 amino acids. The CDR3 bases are TGCGCCAGCAGCTTGGGAGGACTAGCGGACCAAGAGACCCAGTACTTC. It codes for CASSLGGLADQETQYF.

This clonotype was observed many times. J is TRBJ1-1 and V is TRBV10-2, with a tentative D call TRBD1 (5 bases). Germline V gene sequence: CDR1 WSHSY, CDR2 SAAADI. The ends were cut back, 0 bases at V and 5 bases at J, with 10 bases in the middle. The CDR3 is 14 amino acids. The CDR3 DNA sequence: TGCGCCAGCAGTGAGTCGACGGCAGGGACTGAAGCTTTCTTT. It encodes CASSESTAGTEAFF.

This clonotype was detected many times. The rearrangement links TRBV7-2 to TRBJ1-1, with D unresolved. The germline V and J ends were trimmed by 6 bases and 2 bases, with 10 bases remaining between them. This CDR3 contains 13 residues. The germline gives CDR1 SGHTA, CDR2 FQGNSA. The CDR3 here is CASSFRGNTEAFF. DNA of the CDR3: TGTGCCAGCAGTTTTCGGGGAAACACTGAAGCTTTCTTT. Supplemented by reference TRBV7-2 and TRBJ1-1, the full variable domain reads GAGVSQSPSNKVTEKGKDVELRCDPISGHTALYWYRQSLGQGLEFLIYFQGNSAPDKSGLPSDRFSAERTGGSVSTLTIQRTQQEDSAVYLCASSFRGNTEAFFGQGTRLTVV.

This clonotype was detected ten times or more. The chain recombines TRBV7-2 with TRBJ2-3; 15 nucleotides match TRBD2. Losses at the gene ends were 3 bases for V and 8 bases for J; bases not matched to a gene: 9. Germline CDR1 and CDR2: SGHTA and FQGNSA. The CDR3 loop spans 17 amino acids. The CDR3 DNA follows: TGTGCCAGCAGCTTGGAAGGGACTAGCGGGGGGCGGGCTACGCAGTATTTT. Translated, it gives CASSLEGTSGGRATQYF.

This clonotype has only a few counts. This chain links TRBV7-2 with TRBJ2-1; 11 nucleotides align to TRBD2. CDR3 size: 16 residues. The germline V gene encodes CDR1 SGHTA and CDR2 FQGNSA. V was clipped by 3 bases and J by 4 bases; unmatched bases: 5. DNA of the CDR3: TGTGCCAGCAGCTTGAGGAGGACTAGCGGGTACAATGAGCAGTTCTTC. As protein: CASSLRRTSGYNEQFF.

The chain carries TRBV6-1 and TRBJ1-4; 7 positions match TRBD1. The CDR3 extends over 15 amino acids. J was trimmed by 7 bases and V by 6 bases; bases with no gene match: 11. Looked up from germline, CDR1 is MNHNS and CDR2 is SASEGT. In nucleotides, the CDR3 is TGTGCCAGCAGCCGATCGACAGGGATTGGTGAAAAACTGTTTTTT. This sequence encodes CASSRSTGIGEKLFF.

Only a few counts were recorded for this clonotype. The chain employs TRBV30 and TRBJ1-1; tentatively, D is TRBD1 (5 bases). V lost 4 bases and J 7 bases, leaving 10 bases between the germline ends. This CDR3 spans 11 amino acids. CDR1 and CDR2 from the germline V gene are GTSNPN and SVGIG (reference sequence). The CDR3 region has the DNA TGTGCCTGGAAGGACATCCGTGAAGCTTTCTTT. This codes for CAWKDIREAFF.

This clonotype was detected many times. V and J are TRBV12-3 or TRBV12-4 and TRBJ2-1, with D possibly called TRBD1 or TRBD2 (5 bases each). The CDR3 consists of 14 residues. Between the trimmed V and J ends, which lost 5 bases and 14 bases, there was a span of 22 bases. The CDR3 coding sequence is TGTGCCAGCAGTAGAGCTGGGGGACCCCCATGGGAGTTCTTC. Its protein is CASSRAGGPPWEFF.

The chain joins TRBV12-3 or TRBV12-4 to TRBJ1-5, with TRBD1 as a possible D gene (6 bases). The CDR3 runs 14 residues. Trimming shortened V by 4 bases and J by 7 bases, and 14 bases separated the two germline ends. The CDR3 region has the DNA TGTGCCAGCAGTTACCGCTTCGGGGGCCAGCCCCAGCATTTT. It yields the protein CASSYRFGGQPQHF.

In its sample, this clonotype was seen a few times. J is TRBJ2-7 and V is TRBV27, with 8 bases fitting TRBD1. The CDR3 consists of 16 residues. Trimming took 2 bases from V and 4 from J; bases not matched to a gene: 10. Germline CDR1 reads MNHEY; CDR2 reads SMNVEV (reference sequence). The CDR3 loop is CASSLTGGEKGYEQYF. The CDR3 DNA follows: TGTGCCAGCAGTTTAACAGGGGGAGAAAAGGGATACGAGCAGTACTTC.

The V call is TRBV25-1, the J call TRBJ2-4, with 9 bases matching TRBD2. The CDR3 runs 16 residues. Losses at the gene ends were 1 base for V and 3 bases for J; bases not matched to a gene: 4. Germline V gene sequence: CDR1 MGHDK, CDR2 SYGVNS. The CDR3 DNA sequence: TGTGCCAGCAGTGAATGGGGCGGGGGGGGCAAAAACATTCAGTACTTC. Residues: CASSEWGGGGKNIQYF.

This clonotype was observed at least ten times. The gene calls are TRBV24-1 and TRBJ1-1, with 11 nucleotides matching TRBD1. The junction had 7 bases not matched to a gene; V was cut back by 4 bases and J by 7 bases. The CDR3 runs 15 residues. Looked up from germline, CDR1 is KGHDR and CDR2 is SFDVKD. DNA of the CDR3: TGTGCCACCAGTGACGCTCGGACAGGGGGCGTTGAAGCTTTCTTT. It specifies CATSDARTGGVEAFF.

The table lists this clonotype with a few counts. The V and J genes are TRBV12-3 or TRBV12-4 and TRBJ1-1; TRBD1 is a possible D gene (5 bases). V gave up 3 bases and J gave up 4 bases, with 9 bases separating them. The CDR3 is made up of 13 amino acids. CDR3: CASSFSTVTEAFF. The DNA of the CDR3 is TGTGCCAGCAGTTTTTCGACAGTCACTGAAGCTTTCTTT.